The present T cell receptor beta chain was sequenced within a study of blood T cell repertoires in COVID-19 (dated by TCRdb to about 2020). At the level of the whole study: Collaborator samples came from the United States, Italy and Spain and covered acute and convalescent phases of COVID-19. Subjects who had been exposed to COVID-19, were actively infected with it, or had recovered from it provided the deeply sampled blood TCRbeta repertoires that made up the dataset. Samples were obtained from the ongoing ImmuneRACE study (first 160 participants) and from over 1,000 subjects provided by 6 global collaborators. The prospective study material was composed of cDNA or gDNA derived from T cells, B-cell-depleted T cells, or PBMCs. Where HLA class I and class II types were available, the types were taken from metadata supplied by the sample provider, not from assay-based typing. The repertoires were released in a freely available public database meant as a resource for research on the immune response to SARS-CoV-2. A de-identified subject ID, COVID-19 status, age in years and sex were almost always included in the sample metadata. Overall study results and their limits: How much clinical and demographic metadata was included differed by source and by participant, and the metadata was provided uncurated.

Turning to this clone: This receptor's antigen is unknown. It has no much larger one-base neighbor in the sample; base qualities were not kept.

TCRbeta CDR3 regions were amplified from genomic DNA by means of the immunoSEQ Assay, a bias-controlled multiplex PCR. From the authors' description of their analysis: Nucleated cell counts per sample were estimated from amplification of reference gene primers within the assay. To quantify the absolute abundance of each unique TCRbeta CDR3 rearrangement, sequence reads were collapsed and filtered. For each sample, productive Simpson clonality was calculated as the square root of Simpson's diversity index across productive rearrangements. The immuneACCESS repertoire file appears here via TCRdb, limited to in-frame rearrangements. These files lack a portion of the clones; in checked studies, under half of the deficit traces to unresolved V genes, and the cause of the others is not known. That table is the source of V, J and clone size, and D and trimming were worked out from the DNA. The sample profile shows tens of thousands of clones; around 90% of them were found once. The ten largest make up less than 8% of the sample.

Whole blood was collected in K2EDTA tubes by collaborating institutions according to the institutions' own protocols. For TCRbeta analysis, collaborators shipped samples in one of three forms: frozen whole blood, isolated PBMCs, or DNA extracted from either of those sample types. The material sequenced was peripheral blood. The receptor was derived from an older man with active COVID-19.

The DNA sequence reads TGTGCCACCAGTGACAGGGTGTCTGGGCTTTTTGTGAATGAGCAGTTCTTC. Translated, this is CATSDRVSGLFVNEQFF. The chain employs TRBV24-1 and TRBJ2-1; TRBD1 could be the D gene, as 5 bases match. V was cut back by 4 bases and J by 7 bases, leaving a gap of 22 bases between them. Counted from cysteine to phenylalanine, this CDR3 has 17 amino acids. The retained sequence is limited to the CDR3, 51 bases, with the frame set at the first base. Based on the germline V gene, the CDR1 and CDR2 sequences are KGHDR and SFDVKD.